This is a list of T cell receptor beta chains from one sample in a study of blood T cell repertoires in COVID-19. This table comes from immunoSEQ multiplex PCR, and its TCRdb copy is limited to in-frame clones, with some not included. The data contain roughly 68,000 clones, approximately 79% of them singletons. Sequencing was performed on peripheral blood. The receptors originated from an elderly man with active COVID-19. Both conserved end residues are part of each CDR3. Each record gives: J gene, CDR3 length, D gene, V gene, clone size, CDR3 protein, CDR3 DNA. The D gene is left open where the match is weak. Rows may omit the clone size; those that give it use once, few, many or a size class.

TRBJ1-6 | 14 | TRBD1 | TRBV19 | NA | CASRRQGWNSPLHF | TGTGCCAGCAGAAGACAGGGGTGGAATTCACCCCTCCACTTT
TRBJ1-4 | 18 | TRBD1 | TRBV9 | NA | CASSSRDRVTTTNEKLFF | TGTGCCAGCAGCAGCCGGGACAGGGTTACCACAACTAATGAAAAACTGTTTTTT
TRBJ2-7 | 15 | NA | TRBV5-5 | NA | CASSLGNKGTYEQYF | TGTGCCAGCAGCTTAGGAAATAAGGGGACCTACGAGCAGTACTTC
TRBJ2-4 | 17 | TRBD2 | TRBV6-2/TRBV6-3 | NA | CASSPRLAGGFKNIQYF | TGTGCCAGCAGTCCAAGACTAGCGGGAGGGTTCAAAAACATTCAGTACTTC
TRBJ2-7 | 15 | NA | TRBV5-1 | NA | CASSLVIFGSYEQYF | TGCGCCAGCAGCTTGGTTATTTTCGGCTCCTACGAGCAGTACTTC
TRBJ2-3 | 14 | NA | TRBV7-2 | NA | CASSLALQADTQYF | TGTGCCAGCAGCTTAGCTTTACAGGCAGATACGCAGTATTTT
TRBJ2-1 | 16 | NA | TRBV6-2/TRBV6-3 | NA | CASSRRGAGSYNEQFF | TGTGCCAGCAGTCGCCGGGGGGCGGGATCCTACAATGAGCAGTTCTTC
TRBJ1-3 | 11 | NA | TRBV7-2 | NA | CASSSRDTIYF | TGTGCCAGCAGCTCACGGGACACCATATATTTT
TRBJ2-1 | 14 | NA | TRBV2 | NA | CASSRGYSYNEQFF | TGTGCCAGCAGCCGGGGGTACTCCTACAATGAGCAGTTCTTC
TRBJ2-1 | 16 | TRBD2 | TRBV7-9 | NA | CASSSAGTSGYNEQFF | TGTGCCAGCAGCTCGGCCGGGACTAGCGGATACAATGAGCAGTTCTTC
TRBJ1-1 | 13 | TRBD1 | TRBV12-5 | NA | CASARDSYTEAFF | TGTGCTAGTGCCCGGGACAGTTACACTGAAGCTTTCTTT
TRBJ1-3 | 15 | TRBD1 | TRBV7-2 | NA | CASSGRQGSGNTIYF | TGTGCCAGCAGCGGGCGACAGGGCTCTGGAAACACCATATATTTT
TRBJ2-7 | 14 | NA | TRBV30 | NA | CAWSVGGGSNEQYF | TGTGCCTGGAGTGTCGGAGGGGGCTCGAACGAGCAGTACTTC
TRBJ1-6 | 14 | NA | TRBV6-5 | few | CASRSRGGFTPLHF | TGTGCCAGCAGATCTAGGGGAGGTTTTACACCCCTCCACTTT
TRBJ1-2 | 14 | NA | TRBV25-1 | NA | CASSGLGARGGYTF | TGTGCCAGCAGTGGCCTGGGGGCACGAGGAGGCTACACCTTC
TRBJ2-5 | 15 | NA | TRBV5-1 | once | CASSLVQGGSETQYF | TGCGCCAGCAGCTTAGTCCAGGGAGGTAGCGAGACCCAGTACTTC
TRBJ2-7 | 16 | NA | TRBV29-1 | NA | CSVDNWGGARPYEQYF | TGCAGCGTTGATAATTGGGGTGGGGCCCGACCATACGAGCAGTACTTC
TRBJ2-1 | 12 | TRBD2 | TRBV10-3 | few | CAISATQREAIF | TGTGCCATCAGTGCAACCCAGCGGGAGGCTATCTTC
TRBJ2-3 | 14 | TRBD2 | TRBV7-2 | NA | CASSIAGGVDTQYF | TGTGCCAGCAGCATAGCGGGGGGGGTGGATACGCAGTATTTT
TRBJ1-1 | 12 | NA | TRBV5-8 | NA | CASSPGLSEAFF | TGTGCCAGCAGCCCAGGACTTTCTGAAGCTTTCTTT
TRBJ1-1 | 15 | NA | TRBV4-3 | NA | CASSQDWGQGRIGVF | TGCGCCAGCAGCCAAGACTGGGGCCAGGGCCGAATCGGCGTCTTT
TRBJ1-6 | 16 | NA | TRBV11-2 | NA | CASSLALARGGSPLHF | TGTGCCAGCAGCTTAGCATTGGCCAGGGGTGGTTCACCCCTCCACTTT
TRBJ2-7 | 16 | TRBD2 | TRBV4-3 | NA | CASSQDLAGGDYEQYF | TGCGCCAGCAGCCAAGACCTAGCGGGGGGCGACTACGAGCAGTACTTC
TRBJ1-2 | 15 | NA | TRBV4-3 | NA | CASSQAAGSNYGYTF | TGCGCCAGCAGCCAAGCCGCTGGCTCTAACTATGGCTACACCTTC
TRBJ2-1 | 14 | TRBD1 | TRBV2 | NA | CANSPWDRVWEQFF | TGTGCCAATTCCCCCTGGGACAGGGTCTGGGAGCAGTTCTTC
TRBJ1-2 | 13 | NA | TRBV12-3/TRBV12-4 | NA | CASSPFVGDGYTF | TGTGCCAGCAGTCCTTTCGTAGGAGATGGCTACACCTTC
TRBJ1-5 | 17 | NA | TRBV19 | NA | CASRVRGGRESNQPQHF | TGTGCCAGTAGAGTGAGGGGAGGAAGGGAGAGCAATCAGCCCCAGCATTTT
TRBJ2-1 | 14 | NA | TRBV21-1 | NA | CASSIRVRYNEQFF | TGTGCCAGCAGCATAAGAGTGCGGTACAATGAGCAGTTCTTC
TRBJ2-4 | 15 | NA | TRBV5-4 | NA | CASSLESGAKNIQYF | TGTGCCAGCAGCTTGGAATCAGGCGCAAAAAACATTCAGTACTTC
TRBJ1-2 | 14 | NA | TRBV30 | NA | CAWRSTGNFYGYTF | TGTGCCTGGAGGTCAACAGGGAACTTCTATGGCTACACCTTC